The present TCR beta chain was sequenced within a study of shared clonotypes between healthy human individuals. Study conclusions and caveats: Few donors restricted represented genetic and exposure-history diversity.

Those who donated, Caucasian adults without exception, all lived in Nashville, Tennessee. For genomic DNA, unsorted samples relied on tens of millions of PBMCs. This clone was observed a handful of times. Its antigen remains unknown. This may come from a read error, since a much larger clone is one base off. The conserved closing phenylalanine or tryptophan is absent in this CDR3, likely reflecting a read error. Loaded into unsorted PBMC replicate PCRs was about 310 ng DNA, some 30,000 T cell genomes. Here immunoSEQ multiplex PCR was the method, and the copy in TCRdb shows in-frame clones only, minus some. The table lists 450,000 to 500,000 clones, about 84% of them singletons. The ends were cut back, 0 bases at V and 0 bases at J, with 11 bases in the middle. This CDR3 has 16 amino acids. Germline V gene data show CDR1 as MNHNS and CDR2 as SASEGT.

The sample consisted of PBMCs. The clonotype comes from a woman in her thirties or forties in good health. Some clones in this sample may be carry-over from other donors' samples. The chain joins TRBV6-1 to TRBJ1-1, with D perhaps TRBD1 (5 bases). The CDR3 nucleotides are TGTGCCAGCAGTGAAGCGCTGGGGCGGTTGAACACTGAAGCTTTCTCT. Its protein is CASSEALGRLNTEAFS.